The 17 T cell receptor beta chains given below trace back to one sample, sequenced in a study of cytomegalovirus exposure and HLA in healthy donors. The primer mix had 60 Vbeta and 13 Jbeta primers. TCRdb keeps only in-frame clones here, not all; method: immunoSEQ multiplex PCR. The sample has about 170,000 clones, 80% seen once. The sequenced sample consisted of PBMCs. All receptors derive from a male donor in good health and CMV-seronegative.

This clone appeared a few times. This chain joins TRBV7-2 and TRBJ1-2; D perhaps matches TRBD1 (5 bases). CDR3 length equals 16 residues. Trimming removed 3 bases from V and 4 bases from J, with 18 bases in between. Germline V gene lookup returns CDR1 SGHTA and CDR2 FQGNSA. This chain's CDR3 is CASSFTGGALSYGYTF. As DNA, the CDR3 is TGTGCCAGCAGCTTCACTGGAGGGGCGCTCTCCTATGGCTACACCTTC.

This clone was seen a handful of times. The CDR3 coding sequence is TGCGCCAGCAGCTTATCACAGGGAAACACAGATACGCAGTATTTT. It encodes CASSLSQGNTDTQYF. The chain has TRBV5-1 and TRBJ2-3; tentative D call: TRBD1 (6 bases). In germline, CDR1 is SGHRS, CDR2 YFSETQ. V was cut by 2 bases and J by 2 bases, with 12 bases left in between. The CDR3 consists of 15 residues.

This clone was picked up one time. The chain employs TRBV5-1 and TRBJ2-7; D is undetermined. Between the trimmed V and J ends, which lost 0 bases and 9 bases, there was a span of 19 bases. The CDR3 length is 15 residues. Germline assignment: CDR1 SGHRS and CDR2 YFSETQ. CDR3 in DNA: TGCGCCAGCAGCTTGGCCGGTGCAGGCCCCATGCGGCAGTACTTC. As protein: CASSLAGAGPMRQYF.

The chain couples TRBV4-1 to TRBJ1-6; D is perhaps TRBD1 (5 bases). The CDR3 runs 17 residues. Between the trimmed V and J ends, which lost 0 bases and 6 bases, there was a span of 15 bases. Germline lookup yields CDR1 MGHRA and CDR2 YSYEKL. The CDR3 DNA is TGCGCCAGCAGCCAAGATAGAGTCGACAGTTCTAATTCACCCCTCCACTTT. Protein: CASSQDRVDSSNSPLHF.

The chain is built from TRBV19 and TRBJ1-1; 11 bases are shared with TRBD1. J lost 3 bases, V lost 4 bases, and 4 bases had no gene match. CDR3 length equals 15 residues. The germline V gene encodes CDR1 LNHDA and CDR2 SQIVND (reference sequence). CDR3 nucleotides: TGTGCCAGTAGTAGGACAGGGGGCGCGGACACTGAAGCTTTCTTT. Translating gives CASSRTGGADTEAFF.

The V call is TRBV7-2, the J call TRBJ1-5, with 10 bases identical to TRBD1. This CDR3 has 15 residues. Germline-derived CDR1 and CDR2 are SGHTA and FQGNSA. Unmatched junction bases numbered 7, after V lost 5 bases and J lost 6 bases. In DNA form, the CDR3 reads TGTGCCAGCAGCAACGGACAGGGGGTTGGTCAGCCCCAGCATTTT. It specifies CASSNGQGVGQPQHF.

The rearrangement uses TRBV12-5 and TRBJ2-2, with 7 bases matching TRBD1. Germline CDR1 LGHNT, CDR2 FRNRAP. The length of the CDR3 is 14 residues. V lost 7 bases to trimming and J lost 2 bases; unmatched junction nucleotides: 4. The CDR3 bases are TGTGCTAGTGTCGGGACAGCAAACACCGGGGAGCTGTTTTTT. Encoded protein: CASVGTANTGELFF.

The chain joins TRBV7-2 to TRBJ2-4; tentative D call: TRBD2 (6 bases). The CDR3 contains 15 residues. Germline CDR1 and CDR2: SGHTA and FQGNSA. Trimming pared 5 bases from V and 0 bases from J, leaving 11 bases between. The CDR3 loop is CASSHPGLAKNIQYF. The CDR3 DNA sequence: TGTGCCAGCAGCCACCCGGGACTAGCCAAAAACATTCAGTACTTC.

The chain has TRBV5-6 and TRBJ1-4, with 7 bases fitting TRBD1. The ends lost 3 bases at V and 6 bases at J; junction bases unmatched: 5. Germline values: CDR1 SGHDT, CDR2 YYEEEE. The CDR3 sequence is 14 residues long. In nucleotides, the CDR3 is TGTGCCAGCAGCTCGAGGGGGCCGGATGAAAAACTGTTTTTT. Its translation: CASSSRGPDEKLFF.

V gene TRBV5-1 combines with J gene TRBJ1-1; D uncertain. The CDR3 covers 15 residues. Trimming left V 1 base short and J 4 bases short, with 14 bases between. Germline CDR1 SGHRS, CDR2 YFSETQ. The CDR3 region is CASSLTPGGSTEAFF. The CDR3 DNA follows: TGCGCCAGCAGCTTGACACCGGGAGGTTCCACTGAAGCTTTCTTT.

The chain couples TRBV29-1 to TRBJ2-1, with D possibly being TRBD2 (5 bases). Germline CDR1 and CDR2: SQVTM and ANQGSEA. The CDR3 spans 16 residues. Trimming took 3 bases from V and 6 from J, leaving 21 bases between them. The CDR3 loop is CSVDTSLRARGNEQFF. The CDR3 DNA sequence: TGCAGCGTTGATACATCGTTACGAGCTCGGGGCAATGAGCAGTTCTTC.

CDR3 region: CASSQVPGGQGATGANVLTF. DNA for the CDR3: TGCGCCAGCAGCCAAGTCCCCGGCGGACAGGGGGCCACTGGGGCCAACGTCCTGACTTTC. The chain links TRBV4-1 to TRBJ2-6; 11 bases line up with TRBD1. CDR3 length equals 20 residues. The trim removed 1 base at V and 2 bases at J, leaving 10 bases unmatched. CDR1 is MGHRA and CDR2 is YSYEKL in the germline V gene.

The genes are TRBV7-2 and TRBJ2-3, with D perhaps TRBD2 (7 bases). Germline values: CDR1 SGHTA, CDR2 FQGNSA. V lost 5 bases to trimming and J lost 1 base, with 10 bases between them. The CDR3 has 14 residues. CDR3 nucleotides: TGTGCCAGCAGCCCGGGGGGCGGCACAGATACGCAGTATTTT. Protein: CASSPGGGTDTQYF.

For the CDR3, the DNA is TGCGCCAGCAGCCAACCCCAGGGGAAGATACGGTACAATGAGCAGTTCTTC. The encoded protein is CASSQPQGKIRYNEQFF. The chain is built from TRBV4-1 and TRBJ2-1, with a tentative D call TRBD1 (6 bases). The germline V and J ends were trimmed by 2 bases and 4 bases, with 18 bases remaining between them. The CDR3 runs to 17 residues. Germline V CDR1 and CDR2: MGHRA, YSYEKL.

On this clone: At one of its ends the junction is not consistent with the germline gene, which may arise from a read error. This chain links TRBV7-8 with TRBJ1-1; perhaps TRBD1 as D (5 bases). The germline gives CDR1 SGHVS, CDR2 FQNEAQ. CDR3 length: 12 amino acids. In nucleotides, the CDR3 is TGTGCCAGCAGCTCTCTTCCCCGGGGGGTAGTCTTT. It translates to CASSSLPRGVVF.

The chain links TRBV2 to TRBJ2-5; D is ambiguous. This CDR3 region has 11 residues. V gave up 8 bases and J gave up 1 base, with 5 bases separating them. Germline CDR1 reads SNHLY; CDR2 reads FYNNEI. The CDR3 is CASGLQETQYF. CDR3 DNA sequence: TGTGCCAGCGGCCTCCAAGAGACCCAGTACTTC.

The gene calls are TRBV10-1 and TRBJ2-1, with 7 bases identical to TRBD1. The junction had 9 bases not matched to a gene; V was cut back by 3 bases and J by 10 bases. Looked up from germline, CDR1 is WNHNN and CDR2 is SYGVQD (reference sequence). This CDR3 spans 14 amino acids. The CDR3: CASSEYRSGQEQFF. As DNA, the CDR3 is TGCGCCAGCAGTGAATATCGATCGGGACAGGAGCAGTTCTTC.